This paragraph covers one T cell receptor beta chain sequence. Its antigen target is currently unknown. Qualities for individual bases were not recorded, and no much larger clone is one base off. The data were taken from a study of glioma-infiltrating T cells after dendritic cell vaccination (dated by TCRdb to about 2016). Background for the entire study: Of the approximately 15 glioblastoma patients in the cohort, all drawn from Phase I and II dendritic cell vaccination trials, 9 were newly diagnosed and 6 had recurrent disease. Survival after dendritic cell vaccination was correlated with TCR sequencing metrics, such as TIL content and the overlap between tumor and blood repertoires. Autologous tumor lysate-pulsed dendritic cell vaccination was administered to the patients between about 2003 and 2012. To make the vaccine, monocyte-derived dendritic cells were cultured for seven days with IL-4 and GM-CSF and then pulsed overnight with autologous tumor lysate. In glioblastoma patients vaccinated with dendritic cells, deep sequencing of TCR beta CDR3 regions served to measure tumor-infiltrating lymphocyte content and to compare repertoires between tumor and blood. Each patient was given three intradermal dendritic cell vaccine injections, spaced two weeks apart, in the arm below the axilla. Here is what the overall study found, with its caveats: The cohort was small and heterogeneous, with few patients having full blood and tumor sets and even fewer initial-recurrent tumor pairs. The three-group TCR overlap response model was described as speculative and requiring prospective validation. Higher estimated pretreatment TIL content predicted longer time to progression and overall survival after dendritic cell vaccination. TCR clonality showed no direct relationship with survival, which suggests that a diverse polyclonal response may be important.

The immunoSEQ assay amplified TCRB CDR3 regions from about 2 micrograms of genomic DNA, or from all available DNA when less than that amount was available. The multiplex PCR employed 60 forward primers targeting TCR V beta segments and 13 reverse primers targeting J beta segments. Synthetic control templates were spiked into each sample at limiting dilution to estimate reads per starting template. Sequencing produced 87 bp reads on the Illumina HiSeq System. As for the original processing: To remove PCR and sequencing errors, closely related sequences were merged with a nearest neighbor algorithm. TCR overlap was measured as the percentage of unique tumor TCR beta sequences also present in the same patient's peripheral blood. The table was pulled from immuneACCESS by TCRdb, which kept in-frame rearrangements only. Such tables lose some clones; where checked, under half of the loss comes from unresolved V genes, and the rest has no known cause. Clone size and the V and J calls come from that table; the DNA yielded D and trimming. This sample holds about 110,000 clones; 90% were observed only once. The ten top clones hold approximately 3% of the sample.

The time point label, as the study defines it: after dendritic cell vaccination, including at tumor progression/relapse. To be selected, patients needed enough residual fresh-frozen tumor tissue and more than two years of available survival data. Molecular status otherwise varied across the glioblastoma patients, but none of them carried an isocitrate dehydrogenase mutation. PBMC collection took place before vaccination, two weeks after the third vaccination, and at tumor progression if progression occurred. The Qiagen DNeasy Blood extraction Kit was used for extraction of genomic DNA. The sequenced sample was blood, obtained after dendritic cell vaccination. This clonotype was sampled from a human donor with glioblastoma.

In nucleotide form, the sequence is TGTGCCAGCAGCTTAGTAGGGAGGGGGGGATCGAACACTGAAGCTTTCTTT. Its protein product is CASSLVGRGGSNTEAFF. The chain is made from TRBV7-9 and TRBJ1-1, with a tentative D gene TRBD1 over 6 matching bases. Taken from the germline V gene (reference sequence), the CDR1 and CDR2 loops are SEHNR and FQNEAQ. The germline ends are 16 bases apart after V is trimmed by 1 base and J by 1 base. The CDR3 contains 17 residues, cysteine and phenylalanine counted. Of all the DNA, just the CDR3 is kept, 51 bases in frame from base 1.